This T cell receptor beta chain was profiled in a study of shared clonotypes between healthy human individuals. Study at large: Plates per donor: three CD4 naive, three CD4 memory, two CD8 naive, one CD8 memory.

Germline CDR1 SGHRS, CDR2 YFSETQ. This CDR3 region has 14 residues. The V end lost 4 bases, the J end lost 3 bases, and 11 bases lay between the germline ends. Study-wide findings and caveats: Shared clonotypes across all four donors exceeded non-shared ones in generation probability. Inspection by rarefaction showed sorted-subset sequencing to be incomplete despite large depth.

Positively selected for CCR7, the CD45RO-negative cells used as naive CD8 cells excluded terminally differentiated effector memory CD45RA+ cells. In regard to this clone: What it binds is unknown.

TCRdb's table, derived via immunoSEQ multiplex PCR, lists solely in-frame clones and lacks some. Here the sample spans 600,000 or so clones, 95% to 98% being singletons. The TCR sequence derives from a man aged 25 to 40 in good health. The rearrangement links TRBV5-1 to TRBJ2-1; unclear D gene. Sequenced sample: naive CD8+ T cells sorted from blood. CDR3 protein: CASSAPNSYNEQFF. The DNA for the CDR3 is TGCGCCAGCAGCGCCCCAAATAGCTACAATGAGCAGTTCTTC.